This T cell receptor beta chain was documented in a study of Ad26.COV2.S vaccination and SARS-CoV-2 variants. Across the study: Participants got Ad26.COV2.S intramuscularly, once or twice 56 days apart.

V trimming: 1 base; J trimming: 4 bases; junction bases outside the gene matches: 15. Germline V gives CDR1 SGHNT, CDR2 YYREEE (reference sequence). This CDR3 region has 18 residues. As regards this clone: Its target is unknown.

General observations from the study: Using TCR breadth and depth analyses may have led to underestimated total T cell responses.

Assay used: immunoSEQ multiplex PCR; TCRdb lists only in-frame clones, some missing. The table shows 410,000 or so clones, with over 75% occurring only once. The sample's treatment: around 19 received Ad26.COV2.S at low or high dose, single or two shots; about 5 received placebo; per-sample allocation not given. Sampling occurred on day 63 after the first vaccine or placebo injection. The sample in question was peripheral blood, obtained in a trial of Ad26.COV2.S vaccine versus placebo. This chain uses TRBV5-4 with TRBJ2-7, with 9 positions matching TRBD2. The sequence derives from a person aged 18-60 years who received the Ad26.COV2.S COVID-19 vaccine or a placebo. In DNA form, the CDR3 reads TGTGCCAGCAGCTTGCGCTTTGCGGCTAGCGGGAATAGGTACGAGCAGTACTTC. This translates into CASSLRFAASGNRYEQYF.